The 23 T cell receptor beta chains listed next were all sequenced from one sample in a study of patients and donors after allogeneic stem cell transplantation. TCRdb re-analysed the RT-PCR reads in MiXCR, keeping a single row per CDR3 protein. The sample yields approximately 33,000 distinct CDR3 sequences, about 6.8% seen once. The sequenced material came from blood, either unsorted or a sorted T cell fraction (not recorded which). Every receptor here comes from a human donor who was either an allogeneic HSCT recipient or a stem cell or donor lymphocyte infusion donor (not recorded which). It is not recorded whose cells these are; they may come from a transplant donor.

The chain couples TRBV27 to TRBJ2-5; 11 bases map to TRBD1. The CDR3 is 16 residues long. Germline V gene lookup returns CDR1 MNHEY and CDR2 SMNVEV (reference sequence). V trimming: 3 bases; J trimming: 4 bases; junction bases outside the gene matches: 7. The CDR3 bases are TGTGCCAGCAGTTTGAAAGGACAGGGGGCGGGAGAGACCCAGTACTTC. Protein product: CASSLKGQGAGETQYF.

The rearrangement uses TRBV28 and TRBJ2-1; 9 bases agree with TRBD1. Trimming took 10 bases from V and 5 from J; bases not matched to a gene: 9. Per germline, CDR1 MDHEN and CDR2 SYDVKM. The CDR3 spans 14 residues. The CDR3, as DNA: TGTGCCATACAGGGGGCGGCTAGCCACAATGAGCAGTTCTTC. Its protein is CAIQGAASHNEQFF.

This clonotype was seen at least ten times. The rearrangement joins TRBV4-3 to TRBJ2-1; D is perhaps TRBD2 (6 bases). Germline values: CDR1 LGHNA, CDR2 YSLEER. Trimming took off 3 bases at V and 6 bases at J, with 15 bases between the two ends. This CDR3 has 15 residues. CDR3 protein: CASSQMTGTFNEQFF. The CDR3 DNA reads as TGCGCCAGCAGCCAGATGACCGGGACTTTCAATGAGCAGTTCTTC.

This clonotype was observed a few times. The rearrangement joins TRBV28 to TRBJ2-5; D is possibly TRBD1 or TRBD2 (5 bases each). V lost 4 bases and J 9 bases, leaving 12 bases between the germline ends. The germline V gene encodes CDR1 MDHEN and CDR2 SYDVKM. The CDR3 is 12 amino acids. CDR3 protein: CASSSLPGPQYF. Written as DNA, the CDR3 is TGTGCCAGCAGTTCCCTGCCGGGACCCCAGTACTTC.

This clonotype was counted many times. The rearrangement links TRBV10-3 to TRBJ2-2; no clear D gene. The V gene lost 0 bases and the J gene lost 1 base, with 15 bases spanning the gap. Germline V gene sequence: CDR1 ENHRY, CDR2 SYGVKD. The CDR3 runs to 18 residues. This CDR3 is CAISESLESAVNTGELFF. In nucleotides, the CDR3 is TGTGCCATCAGTGAGTCGTTGGAAAGCGCGGTGAACACCGGGGAGCTGTTTTTT.

On this clonotype itself: An end of the junction differs from the germline gene, which may be a read error. This rearrangement joins TRBV9 to TRBJ2-2; 8 bases agree with TRBD2. This CDR3 region has 14 residues. CDR1 and CDR2 from the germline V gene are SGDLS and YYNGEE. CDR3 in amino acids: CASQTSDNTAELFF. The CDR3 DNA reads TGTGCCAGCCAGACTAGCGACAATACCGCGGAGCTGTTTTTT.

In regard to this clonotype: This sequence may be a read error, since a much larger clone differs from it by one base. This chain uses TRBV3-1 with TRBJ1-5; no clear D. CDR3 length: 13 residues. Germline V gene sequence: CDR1 LGHDT, CDR2 YNNKEL (reference sequence). Trimming removed 7 bases at V and 5 bases at J, with 12 bases between. CDR3 sequence: CASIHVLDQPQHF. CDR3 nucleotides: TGTGCCAGCATCCATGTACTGGATCAGCCCCAGCATTTT.

The chain has TRBV28 and TRBJ2-7, with 8 bases that match TRBD2. V shed 2 bases and J 13 bases; nucleotides not matched to a gene: 13. The CDR3 is 14 amino acids. The V gene's germline CDR1 is MDHEN and CDR2 SYDVKM. The CDR3 here is CASSLNLAGYPSYF. Written as DNA, the CDR3 is TGTGCCAGCAGTTTAAACCTAGCGGGCTATCCCAGTTACTTC.

This clonotype has at least ten counts. V usage is TRBV28 and J usage is TRBJ1-4; TRBD1 is a possible D gene (5 bases). This CDR3 is built from 14 residues. V lost 6 bases and J lost 4, with 12 bases in between. Germline assignment: CDR1 MDHEN and CDR2 SYDVKM. The DNA for the CDR3 is TGTGCCAGCAGCGAGAGACAGCTTAATGAAAAACTGTTTTTT. Protein: CASSERQLNEKLFF.

The sample holds many counts of this clonotype. The chain employs TRBV20-1 and TRBJ2-1; a possible D gene is TRBD1 (5 bases). Trimming took off 6 bases at V and 8 bases at J, with 14 bases between the two ends. From germline, CDR1 is DFQATT and CDR2 SNEGSKA (reference sequence). The CDR3 runs to 12 residues. The CDR3 loop is CSAKRQFHEQFF. Here the CDR3 DNA reads TGCAGTGCGAAACGACAGTTCCATGAGCAGTTCTTC.

This clonotype was seen only a few times. V usage is TRBV3-1 and J usage is TRBJ2-7; the D gene is possibly TRBD1 (5 bases). Between the trimmed V and J ends, which lost 3 bases and 7 bases, there was a span of 7 bases. Germline CDR1 and CDR2: LGHDT and YNNKEL (reference sequence). This CDR3 is built from 11 residues. In DNA form, the CDR3 reads TGTGCCAGCAGCCAGGCAGGGGAGCAGTACTTC. This sequence encodes CASSQAGEQYF.

This clonotype was recorded many times. In nucleotides, the CDR3 is TGTGCCACCAGCAGAGACAGGGGATTAGAGACCCAGTACTTC. Translation gives CATSRDRGLETQYF. V is TRBV15 and J is TRBJ2-5; a weak D match, TRBD1 (6 bases). V shed 0 bases and J shed 4 bases, with 9 bases lying between them. The germline V gene has CDR1 LNHNV and CDR2 YYDKDF (reference sequence). The CDR3 is made up of 14 amino acids.

Only a few counts were recorded for this clonotype. The chain uses TRBV4-3 and TRBJ2-2; D not certain. V gave up 0 bases and J gave up 6 bases, with 14 bases separating them. This CDR3 contains 16 residues. Per the germline V gene, CDR1 is LGHNA and CDR2 is YSLEER. Here the CDR3 reads CASSQDPIRLAGELFF. The DNA for the CDR3 is TGCGCCAGCAGCCAAGACCCGATAAGGCTAGCCGGGGAGCTGTTTTTT.

The chain combines TRBV7-6 with TRBJ2-7; 14 nucleotides match TRBD2. Germline CDR1 and CDR2: SGHVS and FNYEAQ. Losses at the gene ends were 1 base for V and 5 bases for J; bases not matched to a gene: 10. This CDR3 has 18 amino acids. The CDR3 bases are TGTGCCAGCAGCTTAGGACTGCAGCCGGGACTAGCGGGAGACGAGCAGTACTTC. As protein: CASSLGLQPGLAGDEQYF.

This clonotype has at least ten counts. The V and J genes are TRBV12-3 or TRBV12-4 and TRBJ1-5, with D perhaps TRBD1 (6 bases). The CDR3 contains 15 residues. V lost 2 bases, J lost 4 bases, and 12 bases lay in between. The chain's CDR3 is CASSLFRGGNQPQHF. CDR3 DNA: TGTGCCAGCAGTTTATTCAGGGGTGGGAATCAGCCCCAGCATTTT.

This clonotype was found a few times. The rearrangement uses TRBV4-3 and TRBJ2-3; D is unresolved. In germline, CDR1 is LGHNA, CDR2 YSLEER. Trimming took off 0 bases at V and 0 bases at J, with 13 bases between the two ends. The CDR3 extends over 17 amino acids. Here the CDR3 DNA reads TGCGCCAGCAGCCAAGAGGGTTCCCGCCAGAGCACAGATACGCAGTATTTT. Amino acids: CASSQEGSRQSTDTQYF.

The chain carries TRBV7-9 and TRBJ2-7; D remains ambiguous. The CDR3 sequence is 14 residues long. V dropped 1 base and J dropped 0 bases, with 7 bases sitting between them. Looked up from germline, CDR1 is SEHNR and CDR2 is FQNEAQ (reference sequence). The CDR3 sequence: CASSLGAASYEQYF. Written as DNA, the CDR3 is TGTGCCAGCAGCTTAGGGGCGGCCTCCTACGAGCAGTACTTC.

This clonotype was observed at least ten times. The chain carries TRBV29-1 and TRBJ2-5; 7 bases are a match to TRBD2. V shed 4 bases and J 0 bases; nucleotides not matched to a gene: 14. In germline, CDR1 is SQVTM, CDR2 ANQGSEA. The CDR3 is 17 amino acids. For the CDR3, the DNA is TGCAGCGTTGTCTGGTGGGGGGGTAAAGGGTACCAAGAGACCCAGTACTTC. This encodes CSVVWWGGKGYQETQYF.

As for this clonotype: Being one base from a much bigger clone, this may be a read error. The conserved closing phenylalanine or tryptophan is absent in this CDR3, likely reflecting a read error. This chain uses TRBV3-1 with TRBJ1-4, with no clear D. Germline V gene lookup returns CDR1 LGHDT and CDR2 YNNKEL (reference sequence). The CDR3 is 12 amino acids. The germline V and J ends were trimmed by 3 bases and 7 bases, with 6 bases remaining between them. The CDR3 here is CASSQFGEKLFL. The CDR3 DNA is TGTGCCAGCAGCCAGTTTGGTGAAAAACTGTTTTTG.

This clonotype was seen only a few times. The rearrangement joins TRBV3-1 to TRBJ2-7; 9 positions match TRBD1. CDR3 length: 15 amino acids. V shed 4 bases and J 3 bases; nucleotides not matched to a gene: 7. Looked up from germline, CDR1 is LGHDT and CDR2 is YNNKEL (reference sequence). CDR3 sequence: CASSRQTGGYYEQYF. CDR3 coding DNA: TGTGCCAGCAGCCGCCAGACAGGGGGATACTACGAGCAGTACTTC.

This clonotype has a count of ten or more. V usage is TRBV9 and J usage is TRBJ1-3, with 9 bases aligning to TRBD1. Germline-derived CDR1 and CDR2 are SGDLS and YYNGEE. V trimming: 2 bases; J trimming: 4 bases; junction bases outside the gene matches: 7. The CDR3 runs to 16 residues. As DNA, the CDR3 is TGTGCCAGCAGCGTTCACAGGGGGCTGTCAGGAAACACCATATATTTT. This gives the protein CASSVHRGLSGNTIYF.

This clonotype occurred many times. The V and J genes are TRBV27 and TRBJ2-7; weak D call: TRBD1 (7 bases). V gave up 6 bases and J gave up 0 bases, with 12 bases separating them. The CDR3 is made up of 14 amino acids. Germline CDR1 reads MNHEY; CDR2 reads SMNVEV (reference sequence). The CDR3 loop is CASRGGGPSYEQYF. Here the CDR3 DNA reads TGTGCCAGCAGAGGAGGGGGCCCCTCCTACGAGCAGTACTTC.

The rearrangement joins TRBV6-5 to TRBJ2-1, with 14 bases identical to TRBD2. CDR1 and CDR2 from the germline V gene are MNHEY and SVGAGI. V dropped 6 bases and J dropped 6; count of bases not matched to a gene: 1. CDR3 length: 14 residues. DNA for the CDR3: TGTGCCAGCAGGGGACTAGCGGGAGTCAATGAGCAGTTCTTC. Protein sequence: CASRGLAGVNEQFF.